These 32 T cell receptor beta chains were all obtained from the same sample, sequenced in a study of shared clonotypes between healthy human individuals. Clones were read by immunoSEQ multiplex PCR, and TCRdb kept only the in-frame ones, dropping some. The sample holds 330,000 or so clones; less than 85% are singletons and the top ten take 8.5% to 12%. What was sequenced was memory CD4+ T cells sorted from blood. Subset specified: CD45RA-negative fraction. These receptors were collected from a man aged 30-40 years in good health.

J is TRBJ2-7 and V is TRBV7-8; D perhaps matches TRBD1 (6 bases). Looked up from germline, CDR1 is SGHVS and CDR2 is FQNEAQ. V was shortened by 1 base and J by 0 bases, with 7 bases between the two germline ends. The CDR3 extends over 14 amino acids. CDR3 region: CASSLGDTSYEQYF. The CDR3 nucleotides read TGTGCCAGCAGCTTAGGGGACACCTCCTACGAGCAGTACTTC.

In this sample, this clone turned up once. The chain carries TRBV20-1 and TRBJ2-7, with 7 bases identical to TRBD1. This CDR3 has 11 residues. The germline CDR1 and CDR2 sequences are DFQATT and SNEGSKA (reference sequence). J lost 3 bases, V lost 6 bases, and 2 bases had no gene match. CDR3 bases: TGCAGTGCCGGGGACAGCTACGAGCAGTACTTC. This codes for CSAGDSYEQYF.

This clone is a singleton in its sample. CDR3 protein: CASRQTSGTGGTQYF. The DNA of the CDR3 is TGTGCCAGCAGACAGACTAGCGGGACTGGGGGGACCCAGTACTTC. The J gene is TRBJ2-5, the V gene TRBV2; 11 nucleotides align to TRBD2. The length of the CDR3 is 15 residues. The trim removed 6 bases at V and 7 bases at J, leaving 10 bases unmatched. Germline loops: CDR1 SNHLY, CDR2 FYNNEI.

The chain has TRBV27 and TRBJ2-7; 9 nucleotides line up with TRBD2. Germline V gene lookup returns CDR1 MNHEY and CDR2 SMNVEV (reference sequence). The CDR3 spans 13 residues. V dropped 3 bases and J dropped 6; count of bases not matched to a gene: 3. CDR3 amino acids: CASSLGTSSEQYF. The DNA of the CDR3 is TGTGCCAGCAGTTTGGGGACTAGCAGCGAGCAGTACTTC.

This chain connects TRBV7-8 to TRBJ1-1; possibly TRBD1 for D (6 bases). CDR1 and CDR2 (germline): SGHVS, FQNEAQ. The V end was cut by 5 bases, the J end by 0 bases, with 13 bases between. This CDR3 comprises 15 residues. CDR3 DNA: TGTGCCAGCAGCCTCGGACAGCACATGAACACTGAAGCTTTCTTT. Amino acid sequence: CASSLGQHMNTEAFF.

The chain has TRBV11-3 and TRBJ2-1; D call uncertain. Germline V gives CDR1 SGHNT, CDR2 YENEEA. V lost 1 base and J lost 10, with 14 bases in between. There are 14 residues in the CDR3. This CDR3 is CASSLGLRESEQFF. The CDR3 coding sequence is TGTGCCAGCAGCTTAGGTTTACGAGAATCCGAGCAGTTCTTC.

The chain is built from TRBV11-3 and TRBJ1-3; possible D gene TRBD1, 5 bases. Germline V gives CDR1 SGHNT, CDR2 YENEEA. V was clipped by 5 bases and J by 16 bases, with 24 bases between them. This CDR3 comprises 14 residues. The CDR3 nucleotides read TGTGCCAGCAGCCCTGGTCGGGGGACGAACCAGCGGTATTTT. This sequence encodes CASSPGRGTNQRYF.

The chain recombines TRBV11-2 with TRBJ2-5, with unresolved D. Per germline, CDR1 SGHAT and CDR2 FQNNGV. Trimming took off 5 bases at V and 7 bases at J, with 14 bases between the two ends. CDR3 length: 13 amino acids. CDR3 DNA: TGTGCCAGCAGCCCCGTCGTCTCAACGACCCAGTACTTC. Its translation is CASSPVVSTTQYF. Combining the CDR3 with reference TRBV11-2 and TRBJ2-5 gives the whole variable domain EAGVAQSPRYKIIEKRQSVAFWCNPISGHATLYWYQQILGQGPKLLIQFQNNGVVDDSQLPKDRFSAERLKGVDSTLKIQPAKLEDSAVYLCASSPVVSTTQYFGPGTRLLVL.

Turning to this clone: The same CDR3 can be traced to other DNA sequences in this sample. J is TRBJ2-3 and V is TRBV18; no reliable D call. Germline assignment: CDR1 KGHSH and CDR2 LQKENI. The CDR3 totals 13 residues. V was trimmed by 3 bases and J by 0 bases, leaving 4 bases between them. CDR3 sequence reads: CASSPASTDTQYF. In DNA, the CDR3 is TGTGCCAGCTCACCGGCCAGCACAGATACGCAGTATTTT.

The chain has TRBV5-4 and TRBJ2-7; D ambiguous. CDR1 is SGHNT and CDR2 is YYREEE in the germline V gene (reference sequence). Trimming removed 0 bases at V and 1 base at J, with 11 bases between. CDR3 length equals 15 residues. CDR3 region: CASSLGPDLSYEQYF. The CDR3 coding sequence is TGTGCCAGCAGCTTGGGTCCGGATTTGTCCTACGAGCAGTACTTC.

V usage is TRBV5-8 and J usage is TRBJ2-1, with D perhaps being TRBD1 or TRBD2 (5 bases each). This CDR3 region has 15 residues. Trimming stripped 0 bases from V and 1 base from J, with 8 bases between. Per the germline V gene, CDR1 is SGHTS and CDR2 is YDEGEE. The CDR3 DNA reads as TGTGCCAGCAGCTTGGGGGACGCGTCCTACAATGAGCAGTTCTTC. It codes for CASSLGDASYNEQFF.

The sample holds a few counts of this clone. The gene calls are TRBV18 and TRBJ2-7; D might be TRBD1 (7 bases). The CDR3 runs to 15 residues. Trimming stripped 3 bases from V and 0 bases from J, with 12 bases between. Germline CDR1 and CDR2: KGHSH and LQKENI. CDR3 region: CASSPAGQSSYEQYF. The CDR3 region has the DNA TGTGCCAGCTCACCGGCGGGACAGAGCTCCTACGAGCAGTACTTC.

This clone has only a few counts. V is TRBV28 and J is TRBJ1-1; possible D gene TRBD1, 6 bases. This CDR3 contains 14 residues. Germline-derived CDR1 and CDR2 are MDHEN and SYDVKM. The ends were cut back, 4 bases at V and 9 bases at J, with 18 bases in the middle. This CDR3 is CASSSTLLQGKAFF. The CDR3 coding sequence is TGTGCCAGCAGTTCTACTTTGCTACAGGGAAAAGCTTTCTTT.

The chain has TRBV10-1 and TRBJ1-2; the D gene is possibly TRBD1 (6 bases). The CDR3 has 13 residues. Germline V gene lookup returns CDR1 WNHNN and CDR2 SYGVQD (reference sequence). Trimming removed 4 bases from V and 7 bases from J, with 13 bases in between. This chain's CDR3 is CASSAVQGRGYTF. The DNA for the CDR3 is TGCGCCAGCAGTGCGGTACAGGGTCGTGGCTACACCTTC.

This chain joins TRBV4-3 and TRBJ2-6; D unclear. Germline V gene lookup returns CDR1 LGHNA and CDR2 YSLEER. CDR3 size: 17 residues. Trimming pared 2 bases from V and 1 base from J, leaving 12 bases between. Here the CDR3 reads CASSQHTGGSGANVLTF. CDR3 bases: TGCGCCAGCAGCCAACACACCGGTGGATCTGGGGCCAACGTCCTGACTTTC.

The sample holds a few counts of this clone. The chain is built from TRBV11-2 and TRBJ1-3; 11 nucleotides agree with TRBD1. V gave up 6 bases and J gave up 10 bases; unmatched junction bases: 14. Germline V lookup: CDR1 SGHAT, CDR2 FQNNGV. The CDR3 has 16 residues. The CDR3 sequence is CASSYPGQGEVGTIYF. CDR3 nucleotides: TGTGCCAGCAGTTACCCGGGACAGGGGGAAGTCGGGACCATATATTTT. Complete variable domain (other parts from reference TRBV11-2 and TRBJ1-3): EAGVAQSPRYKIIEKRQSVAFWCNPISGHATLYWYQQILGQGPKLLIQFQNNGVVDDSQLPKDRFSAERLKGVDSTLKIQPAKLEDSAVYLCASSYPGQGEVGTIYFGEGSWLTVV.

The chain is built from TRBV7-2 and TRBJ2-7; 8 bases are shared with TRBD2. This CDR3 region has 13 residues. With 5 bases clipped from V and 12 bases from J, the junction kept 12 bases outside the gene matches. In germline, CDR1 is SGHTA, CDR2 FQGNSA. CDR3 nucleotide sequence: TGTGCCAGCAGCCCACATCGGCGGGAGGTTGGGTACTTC. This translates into CASSPHRREVGYF.

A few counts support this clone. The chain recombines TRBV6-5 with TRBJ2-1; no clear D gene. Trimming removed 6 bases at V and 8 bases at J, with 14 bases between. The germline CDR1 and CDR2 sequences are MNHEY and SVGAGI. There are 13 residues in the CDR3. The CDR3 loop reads CASSPPPSDEQFF. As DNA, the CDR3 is TGTGCCAGCAGCCCACCACCTTCCGATGAGCAGTTCTTC.

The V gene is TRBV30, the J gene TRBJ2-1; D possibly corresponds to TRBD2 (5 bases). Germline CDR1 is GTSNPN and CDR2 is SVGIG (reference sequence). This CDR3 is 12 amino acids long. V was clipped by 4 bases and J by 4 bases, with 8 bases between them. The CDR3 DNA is TGTGCCTGGAAGGACTCATACAATGAGCAGTTCTTC. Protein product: CAWKDSYNEQFF. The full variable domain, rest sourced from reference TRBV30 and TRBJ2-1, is SQTIHQWPATLVQPVGSPLSLECTVEGTSNPNLYWYRQAAGRGLQLLFYSVGIGQISSEVPQNLSASRPQDRQFILSSKKLLLSDSGFYLCAWKDSYNEQFFGPGTRLTVL.

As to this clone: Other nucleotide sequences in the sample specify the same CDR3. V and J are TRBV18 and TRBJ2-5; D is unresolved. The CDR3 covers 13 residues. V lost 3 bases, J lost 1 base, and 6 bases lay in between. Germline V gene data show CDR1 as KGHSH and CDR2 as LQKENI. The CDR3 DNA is TGTGCCAGCTCACCTACGAGCCAAGAGACCCAGTACTTC. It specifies CASSPTSQETQYF.

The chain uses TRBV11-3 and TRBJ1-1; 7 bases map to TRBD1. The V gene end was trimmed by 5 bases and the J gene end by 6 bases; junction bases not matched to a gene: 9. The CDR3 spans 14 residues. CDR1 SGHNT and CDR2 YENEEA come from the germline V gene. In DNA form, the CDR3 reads TGTGCCAGCAGCAGCGCGACAGGGCAGGCTGAAGCTTTCTTT. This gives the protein CASSSATGQAEAFF.

The CDR3 coding sequence is TGCGCCAGCAGCTTGCCCGAATACAATGAGCAGTTCTTC. This gives the protein CASSLPEYNEQFF. The chain recombines TRBV5-1 with TRBJ2-1; no firm D call. Germline CDR1 reads SGHRS; CDR2 reads YFSETQ. There are 13 residues in the CDR3. V lost 1 base and J lost 4, with 6 bases in between.

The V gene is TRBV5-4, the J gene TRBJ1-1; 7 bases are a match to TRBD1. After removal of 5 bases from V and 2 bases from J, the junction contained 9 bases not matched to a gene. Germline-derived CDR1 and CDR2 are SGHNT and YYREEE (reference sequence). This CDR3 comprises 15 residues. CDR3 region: CASRDGTELNTEAFF. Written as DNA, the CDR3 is TGTGCCAGCAGGGATGGGACAGAACTAAACACTGAAGCTTTCTTT.

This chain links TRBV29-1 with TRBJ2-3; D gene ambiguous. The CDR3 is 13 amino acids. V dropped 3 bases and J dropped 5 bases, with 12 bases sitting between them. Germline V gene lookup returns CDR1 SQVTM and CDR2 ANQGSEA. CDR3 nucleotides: TGCAGCGTTGAGGAGCAGACCAGAGATACGCAGTATTTT. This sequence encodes CSVEEQTRDTQYF.

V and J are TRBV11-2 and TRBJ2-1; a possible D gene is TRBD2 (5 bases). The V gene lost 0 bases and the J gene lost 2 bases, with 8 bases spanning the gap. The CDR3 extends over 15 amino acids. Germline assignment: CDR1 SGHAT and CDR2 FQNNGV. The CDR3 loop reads CASSLDLGAYNEQFF. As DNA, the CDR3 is TGTGCCAGCAGCTTAGATCTGGGAGCCTACAATGAGCAGTTCTTC. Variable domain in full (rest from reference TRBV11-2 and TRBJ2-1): EAGVAQSPRYKIIEKRQSVAFWCNPISGHATLYWYQQILGQGPKLLIQFQNNGVVDDSQLPKDRFSAERLKGVDSTLKIQPAKLEDSAVYLCASSLDLGAYNEQFFGPGTRLTVL.

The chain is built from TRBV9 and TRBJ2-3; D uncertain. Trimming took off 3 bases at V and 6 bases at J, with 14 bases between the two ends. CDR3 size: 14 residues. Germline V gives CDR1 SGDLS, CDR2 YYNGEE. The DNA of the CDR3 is TGTGCCAGCAGCGCCGACCTAGTAGGTGATACGCAGTATTTT. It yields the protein CASSADLVGDTQYF.

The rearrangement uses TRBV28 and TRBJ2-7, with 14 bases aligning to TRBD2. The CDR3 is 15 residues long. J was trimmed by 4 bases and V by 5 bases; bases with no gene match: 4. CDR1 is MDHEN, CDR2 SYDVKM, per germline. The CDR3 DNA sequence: TGTGCCAGCAGTCGGACTAGCGGGAGGTCTTACGAGCAGTACTTC. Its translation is CASSRTSGRSYEQYF. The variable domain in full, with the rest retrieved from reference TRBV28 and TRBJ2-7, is DVKVTQSSRYLVKRTGEKVFLECVQDMDHENMFWYRQDPGLGLRLIYFSYDVKMKEKGDIPEGYSVSREKKERFSLILESASTNQTSMYLCASSRTSGRSYEQYFGPGTRLTVT.

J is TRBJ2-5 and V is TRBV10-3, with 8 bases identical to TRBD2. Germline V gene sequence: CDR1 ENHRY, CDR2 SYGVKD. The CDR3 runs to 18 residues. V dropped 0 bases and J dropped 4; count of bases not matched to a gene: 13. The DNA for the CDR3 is TGTGCCATCAGTGAGTCAATCGGTTTAGCGGGACGGGGAGAGACCCAGTACTTC. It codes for CAISESIGLAGRGETQYF.

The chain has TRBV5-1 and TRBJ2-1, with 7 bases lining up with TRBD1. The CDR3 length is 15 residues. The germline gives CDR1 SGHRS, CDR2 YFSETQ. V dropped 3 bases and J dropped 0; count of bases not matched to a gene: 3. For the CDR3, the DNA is TGCGCCAGCAGCTCAGGGGGTAACTCCTACAATGAGCAGTTCTTC. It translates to CASSSGGNSYNEQFF.

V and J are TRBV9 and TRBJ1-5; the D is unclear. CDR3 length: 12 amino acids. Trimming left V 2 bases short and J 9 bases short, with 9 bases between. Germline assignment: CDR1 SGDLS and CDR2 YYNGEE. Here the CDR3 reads CASSVSRSPQHF. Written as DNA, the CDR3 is TGTGCCAGCAGCGTTAGCCGATCGCCCCAGCATTTT. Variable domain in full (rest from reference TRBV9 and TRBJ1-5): DSGVTQTPKHLITATGQRVTLRCSPRSGDLSVYWYQQSLDQGLQFLIQYYNGEERAKGNILERFSAQQFPDLHSELNLSSLELGDSALYFCASSVSRSPQHFGDGTRLSIL.

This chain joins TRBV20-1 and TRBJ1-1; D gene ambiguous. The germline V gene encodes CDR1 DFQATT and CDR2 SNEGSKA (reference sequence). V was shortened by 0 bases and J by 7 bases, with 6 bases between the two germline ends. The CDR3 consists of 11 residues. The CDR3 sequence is CSARDLGEAFF. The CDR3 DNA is TGCAGTGCTAGAGACCTAGGTGAAGCTTTCTTT.

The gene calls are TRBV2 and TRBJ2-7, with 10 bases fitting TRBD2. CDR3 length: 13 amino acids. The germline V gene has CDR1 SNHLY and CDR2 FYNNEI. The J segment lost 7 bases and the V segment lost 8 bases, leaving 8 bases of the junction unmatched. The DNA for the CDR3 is TGTGCCAGCGCGTATCTAGCGGGAGTAGAGCAGTACTTC. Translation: CASAYLAGVEQYF.